The rows below give T cell receptor beta chains drawn from one sample of a study of control samples from healthy donors and cancer patients. Method: immunoSEQ multiplex PCR; TCRdb's copy keeps in-frame clones and lacks some. The table records 100,000 to 150,000 clones, about 93% of them present only once. Sequencing input: blood. These receptors all stem from a man aged 18 to 30 in good health. The CDR3 runs from the conserved cysteine through the conserved F or W. Each record gives: J gene, D gene, clone size, V gene, CDR3 protein, CDR3 DNA. The D gene is left open where the match is weak. Clone size is given for some rows only: seen once, a few or many times, or a class if the clone is expanded.

J: TRBJ1-1; D: -; size: -; V: TRBV12-3/TRBV12-4; CDR3: CASSGARGRAFF; DNA: TGTGCCAGCAGTGGGGCCAGGGGTCGAGCTTTCTTT
J: TRBJ2-1; D: -; size: -; V: TRBV27; CDR3: CASSPGSASYNEQFF; DNA: TGTGCCAGCAGTCCCGGGTCAGCCTCCTACAATGAGCAGTTCTTC
J: TRBJ2-1; D: TRBD2; size: -; V: TRBV19; CDR3: CASSNGTSGRAYNEQFF; DNA: TGTGCCAGTAGTAACGGGACTAGCGGGCGGGCCTACAATGAGCAGTTCTTC
J: TRBJ1-5; D: TRBD1; size: -; V: TRBV6-1; CDR3: CASSDGTGFQPQHF; DNA: TGTGCCAGCAGTGACGGGACAGGGTTTCAGCCCCAGCATTTT
J: TRBJ2-1; D: -; size: -; V: TRBV5-1; CDR3: CASSLYRDEQFF; DNA: TGCGCCAGCAGCTTATACCGGGACGAGCAGTTCTTC
J: TRBJ1-1; D: -; size: -; V: TRBV6-5; CDR3: CASSVGGAKGGEAFF; DNA: TGTGCCAGCTCAGTGGGGGGAGCGAAGGGGGGTGAAGCTTTCTTT
J: TRBJ1-2; D: -; size: -; V: TRBV28; CDR3: CASSSGNYGYTF; DNA: TGTGCCAGCAGTTCCGGGAACTATGGCTACACCTTC
J: TRBJ2-1; D: -; size: once; V: TRBV3-1/TRBV3-2; CDR3: CASSQDWSNSYNEQFF; DNA: TGTGCCAGCAGCCAAGATTGGTCTAACTCCTACAATGAGCAGTTCTTC
J: TRBJ2-3; D: TRBD2; size: -; V: TRBV29-1; CDR3: CSVEELLTDSGRASDTQYF; DNA: TGCAGCGTTGAAGAGCTCCTAACAGATAGCGGGAGGGCCTCAGATACGCAGTATTTT
J: TRBJ2-1; D: -; size: -; V: TRBV7-9; CDR3: CASSLRRGSYNEQFF; DNA: TGTGCCAGCAGCTTACGGCGGGGATCCTACAATGAGCAGTTCTTC
J: TRBJ1-4; D: -; size: -; V: TRBV19; CDR3: CASRDRGRATNEKLFF; DNA: TGTGCCAGTAGGGACCGGGGCCGTGCAACTAATGAAAAACTGTTTTTT
J: TRBJ1-1; D: TRBD1; size: -; V: TRBV30; CDR3: CAWGDRATEAFF; DNA: TGTGCCTGGGGGGACAGGGCCACTGAAGCTTTCTTT
J: TRBJ2-2; D: -; size: -; V: TRBV6-6; CDR3: CASRGASRSTGELFF; DNA: TGTGCCAGCAGGGGGGCTAGTCGTAGCACCGGGGAGCTGTTTTTT
J: TRBJ1-4; D: -; size: -; V: TRBV2; CDR3: CASTKNEGSNEKLFF; DNA: TGTGCCAGCACCAAAAATGAGGGATCTAATGAAAAACTGTTTTTT
J: TRBJ1-6; D: -; size: -; V: TRBV5-4; CDR3: CASSLGGRPVTSPLHF; DNA: TGTGCCAGCAGCTTAGGGGGACGGCCGGTCACTTCACCCCTCCACTTT
J: TRBJ2-1; D: TRBD1; size: -; V: TRBV19; CDR3: CASKTDRGGYNEQFF; DNA: TGTGCCAGTAAAACGGACAGGGGGGGGTACAATGAGCAGTTCTTC
J: TRBJ2-5; D: -; size: -; V: TRBV12-3/TRBV12-4; CDR3: CASSSPETQYF; DNA: TGTGCCAGCAGTTCCCCAGAGACCCAGTACTTC